The rows below give T cell receptor beta chains drawn from one sample of a study of blood T cell repertoires in COVID-19. Profiled with immunoSEQ multiplex PCR; TCRdb holds only in-frame clones, not every one. The sample includes about 500,000 clones, around 90% of them seen just once. Material: PBMCs or T cells enriched from blood (not recorded which). These receptors were taken from a woman aged 18-35 years who had recovered from COVID-19. The CDR3 runs from the conserved cysteine through the conserved F or W. The order of the fields is V gene, CDR3 protein.

v_gene: TRBV28; CDR3aa: CASSFPHYRQSNQPQHF
v_gene: TRBV10-3; CDR3aa: CATGQTNEQFF
v_gene: TRBV5-8; CDR3aa: CASSWTRGTAEAFF
v_gene: TRBV25-1; CDR3aa: CASSGHRENYNSPLHF
v_gene: TRBV4-1; CDR3aa: CASSQARDSNYGYTF
v_gene: TRBV7-2; CDR3aa: CASSLSSGGSYEQYF
v_gene: TRBV7-9; CDR3aa: CASSLSQTPEAFF
v_gene: TRBV2; CDR3aa: CASSADRQGCTF
v_gene: TRBV5-6; CDR3aa: CASSLWAPGQETQYF
v_gene: TRBV4-2; CDR3aa: CASSREGGYQPQHF
v_gene: TRBV19; CDR3aa: CASSFLHTEAFF
v_gene: TRBV2; CDR3aa: CASSAQGASNQPQHF
v_gene: TRBV28; CDR3aa: CASRDRVDQPQHF
v_gene: TRBV27; CDR3aa: CASKKGGVPEKLFF
v_gene: TRBV9; CDR3aa: CASSVKGGAGFYEQFF
v_gene: TRBV19; CDR3aa: CVSDRAYGGTKGYGYTF
v_gene: TRBV19; CDR3aa: CASNPPHSSNQPQHF
v_gene: TRBV10-3; CDR3aa: CAVETRTPSETQYF
v_gene: TRBV5-1; CDR3aa: CASSLSDRVLTEAFF
v_gene: TRBV6-5; CDR3aa: CASSPRVDYGYTF
v_gene: TRBV30; CDR3aa: CAWSAGAMNTEAFF
v_gene: TRBV6-1; CDR3aa: CASSEALWSDTKQPQHF
v_gene: TRBV30; CDR3aa: CAWSHGQAVVPQHF
v_gene: TRBV5-1; CDR3aa: CASSLNIQETQYF
v_gene: TRBV30; CDR3aa: CAWGGRDRVVRDTF
v_gene: TRBV2; CDR3aa: CASNTGGYYGYTF
v_gene: TRBV7-8; CDR3aa: CASSSSGGSLLSTDTQYF
v_gene: TRBV7-9; CDR3aa: CASSLQGVDTEAFF
v_gene: TRBV4-1; CDR3aa: CASSRGLDSYNEQFF
v_gene: TRBV5-1; CDR3aa: CASSPLSFDEQYF
v_gene: TRBV10-3; CDR3aa: CAMSTGLNSGNTIYF
v_gene: TRBV6-5; CDR3aa: CASSYSMWQGGNTIYF
v_gene: TRBV5-4; CDR3aa: CASSLVASSGAGELFF
v_gene: TRBV10-2; CDR3aa: CASSPGGHGYTF
v_gene: TRBV28; CDR3aa: CASSSHSGTGGNSPLHF
v_gene: TRBV30; CDR3aa: CAWNRGGTEAFF
v_gene: TRBV3-1/TRBV3-2; CDR3aa: CASSLGQLSGNTIYF
v_gene: TRBV7-8; CDR3aa: CASSPQGRGEGNQPQHF
v_gene: TRBV3-1/TRBV3-2; CDR3aa: CASSRGVDNEPQHF
v_gene: TRBV28; CDR3aa: CASSSWGLSNTGELFF
v_gene: TRBV5-1; CDR3aa: CASSPGGRLEAFF
v_gene: TRBV14; CDR3aa: CASSQLTRGTQYF
v_gene: TRBV10-3; CDR3aa: CAIREGAWYTGELFF
v_gene: TRBV27; CDR3aa: CASSPSPYEQYF
v_gene: TRBV19; CDR3aa: CASSISGDTDTQYF
v_gene: TRBV19; CDR3aa: CASSTRDSPNEQFF
v_gene: TRBV19; CDR3aa: CASRGRGGHVWETQYF
v_gene: TRBV4-2; CDR3aa: CASSQAQPLYGYTF
v_gene: TRBV5-6; CDR3aa: CASSLVILDATDTQYF
v_gene: TRBV19; CDR3aa: CASTYRGTEAFF
v_gene: TRBV29-1; CDR3aa: CSVNSFSGNTIYF
v_gene: TRBV24-1; CDR3aa: CATSDGTPGGYGYTF